A selection of T cell receptor beta chains follows, all from one sample in a study of T cell repertoires in cytomegalovirus infection. Which antigens these TCRs recognize remains unknown. TCRdb re-analysed the reads in MiXCR, keeping a single row per CDR3 protein. This table has about half a million distinct CDR3 sequences, 40% to 50% appearing once. The sequencing used cultured PBMCs, collected from culture after CMV antigen stimulation. Receptor source: a human donor in good health (CMV status not recorded). Some clones in this sample may be carry-over from other donors' samples. Both conserved end residues are part of each CDR3. Each record gives: V gene, J gene, clone size, CDR3 length, D gene, CDR3 protein, CDR3 DNA. D genes are given only for firm matches. Expanded clones get a size class; other rows say once, few or many, or leave the size out.

v_gene: TRBV20-1; j_gene: TRBJ2-5; abundance: few; len: 13; d_gene: TRBD2; CDR3aa: CSAFPSGQETQYF; CDR3nt: TGCAGTGCTTTCCCTAGCGGACAAGAGACCCAGTACTTC
v_gene: TRBV25-1; j_gene: TRBJ2-1; abundance: -; len: 16; d_gene: TRBD2; CDR3aa: CASSETLAGGPHEQFF; CDR3nt: TGTGCCAGCAGTGAAACCCTAGCGGGAGGGCCCCATGAGCAGTTCTTC
v_gene: TRBV6-5; j_gene: TRBJ1-6; abundance: -; len: 16; d_gene: -; CDR3aa: CASRSGTRLYNSPLHF; CDR3nt: TGTGCCAGCAGGTCCGGGACACGCCTTTATAATTCACCCCTCCACTTT
v_gene: TRBV7-2; j_gene: TRBJ2-7; abundance: many; len: 16; d_gene: -; CDR3aa: CASSLALEAAYYEQYF; CDR3nt: TGTGCCAGCAGCTTAGCGCTCGAGGCTGCTTACTACGAGCAGTACTTC
v_gene: TRBV15; j_gene: TRBJ2-1; abundance: few; len: 16; d_gene: TRBD2; CDR3aa: CATSKGTSGRSNEQFF; CDR3nt: TGTGCCACCAGCAAGGGGACTAGCGGGAGATCTAATGAGCAGTTCTTC
v_gene: TRBV28; j_gene: TRBJ2-7; abundance: few; len: 12; d_gene: -; CDR3aa: CASSFTSYEQYF; CDR3nt: TGTGCCAGCAGTTTCACTTCCTACGAGCAGTACTTC
v_gene: TRBV7-8; j_gene: TRBJ2-2; abundance: -; len: 15; d_gene: -; CDR3aa: CASSITGRNTGELFF; CDR3nt: TGTGCCAGCAGCATAACGGGACGTAACACCGGGGAGCTGTTTTTT
v_gene: TRBV6-5; j_gene: TRBJ1-1; abundance: -; len: 14; d_gene: -; CDR3aa: CASSPLGRGTEAFF; CDR3nt: TGTGCCAGCAGTCCCCTCGGTCGAGGCACTGAAGCTTTCTTT
v_gene: TRBV7-6; j_gene: TRBJ2-6; abundance: -; len: 18; d_gene: TRBD1; CDR3aa: CASSSIPGQTSGANVLTF; CDR3nt: TGTGCCAGCAGCTCTATACCGGGACAGACCTCTGGGGCCAACGTCCTGACTTTC
v_gene: TRBV6-2/TRBV6-3; j_gene: TRBJ2-4; abundance: few; len: 14; d_gene: TRBD1; CDR3aa: CASSDPQGADIQYF; CDR3nt: TGTGCCAGCAGTGACCCCCAGGGGGCCGACATTCAGTACTTC
v_gene: TRBV11-1; j_gene: TRBJ2-2; abundance: -; len: 14; d_gene: -; CDR3aa: CASSLLGSAGELFF; CDR3nt: TGTGCCAGCAGCCTCCTCGGGTCGGCCGGGGAGCTGTTTTTT
v_gene: TRBV12-3/TRBV12-4; j_gene: TRBJ2-1; abundance: -; len: 16; d_gene: -; CDR3aa: CASSLGGGFGYNEQFF; CDR3nt: TGTGCCAGCAGTTTAGGTGGGGGATTCGGGTACAATGAGCAGTTCTTC
v_gene: TRBV6-6; j_gene: TRBJ1-2; abundance: -; len: 15; d_gene: -; CDR3aa: CASTRLQGRNYGYTF; CDR3nt: TGTGCCAGCACCCGCCTCCAGGGCAGAAACTATGGCTACACCTTC
v_gene: TRBV7-2; j_gene: TRBJ2-1; abundance: few; len: 18; d_gene: TRBD2; CDR3aa: CASSLFPPGGLNYNEQFF; CDR3nt: TGTGCCAGCAGCTTATTCCCTCCGGGAGGACTTAACTACAATGAGCAGTTCTTC
v_gene: TRBV7-8; j_gene: TRBJ2-2; abundance: many; len: 16; d_gene: TRBD2; CDR3aa: CASRAMGGGNTGELFF; CDR3nt: TGTGCCAGCAGGGCCATGGGCGGGGGAAACACCGGGGAGCTGTTTTTT
v_gene: TRBV12-5; j_gene: TRBJ1-2; abundance: few; len: 17; d_gene: TRBD1; CDR3aa: CASAPGGTGGANYGYTF; CDR3nt: TGTGCTAGTGCCCCCGGGGGGACAGGGGGCGCGAACTATGGCTACACCTTC
v_gene: TRBV11-2; j_gene: TRBJ2-3; abundance: -; len: 16; d_gene: TRBD2; CDR3aa: CASSGWVGPRGGTQYF; CDR3nt: TGTGCCAGCTCCGGTTGGGTTGGGCCGCGGGGGGGTACGCAGTATTTT
v_gene: TRBV7-9; j_gene: TRBJ2-1; abundance: once; len: 17; d_gene: TRBD1; CDR3aa: CASRPTMDRDPSNEQFF; CDR3nt: TGTGCCAGCAGACCAACGATGGACAGGGACCCGTCCAATGAGCAGTTCTTC
v_gene: TRBV2; j_gene: TRBJ2-1; abundance: -; len: 15; d_gene: -; CDR3aa: CASSRSGAWDNEQFF; CDR3nt: TGTGCCAGCAGTCGATCGGGGGCCTGGGACAATGAGCAGTTCTTC
v_gene: TRBV7-4; j_gene: TRBJ2-7; abundance: -; len: 13; d_gene: -; CDR3aa: CASSSDVTYEQYF; CDR3nt: TGTGCCAGCAGCTCGGACGTAACCTACGAGCAGTACTTC
v_gene: TRBV6-1; j_gene: TRBJ1-2; abundance: -; len: 13; d_gene: -; CDR3aa: CAAAGALNYGYTF; CDR3nt: TGTGCCGCAGCGGGGGCTTTGAACTATGGCTACACCTTC
v_gene: TRBV19; j_gene: TRBJ1-2; abundance: -; len: 15; d_gene: -; CDR3aa: CASSIRHSTNYGYTF; CDR3nt: TGTGCCAGTAGTATACGGCACAGCACTAACTATGGCTACACCTTC
v_gene: TRBV11-1; j_gene: TRBJ2-2; abundance: -; len: 17; d_gene: TRBD1; CDR3aa: CASSLALGGIGTGELFF; CDR3nt: TGTGCCAGCAGCTTAGCCCTAGGGGGCATAGGAACCGGGGAGCTGTTTTTT
v_gene: TRBV6-2/TRBV6-3; j_gene: TRBJ2-7; abundance: -; len: 14; d_gene: -; CDR3aa: CASSLSSTGPWQYF; CDR3nt: TGTGCCAGCAGTCTGTCCTCAACAGGGCCCTGGCAGTACTTC
v_gene: TRBV7-9; j_gene: TRBJ2-1; abundance: -; len: 14; d_gene: TRBD2; CDR3aa: CASTKRGLNNEQFF; CDR3nt: TGTGCCAGCACAAAGCGGGGGTTGAACAATGAGCAGTTCTTC
v_gene: TRBV7-9; j_gene: TRBJ2-3; abundance: few; len: 14; d_gene: -; CDR3aa: CASSGTDFGDTQYF; CDR3nt: TGTGCCAGCAGCGGGACCGATTTTGGAGATACGCAGTATTTT
v_gene: TRBV28; j_gene: TRBJ2-7; abundance: -; len: 14; d_gene: -; CDR3aa: CASVGEGGIREQYF; CDR3nt: TGTGCCAGCGTTGGAGAGGGGGGGATTCGAGAGCAGTACTTC
v_gene: TRBV7-9; j_gene: TRBJ2-3; abundance: many; len: 12; d_gene: -; CDR3aa: CASSPQADTQYF; CDR3nt: TGTGCCAGCAGCCCCCAGGCGGATACGCAGTATTTT
v_gene: TRBV6-6; j_gene: TRBJ2-7; abundance: -; len: 15; d_gene: -; CDR3aa: CASSLLLGSGYEQYF; CDR3nt: TGTGCCAGCAGCCTGCTACTAGGGTCGGGCTACGAGCAGTACTTC
v_gene: TRBV5-4; j_gene: TRBJ1-2; abundance: -; len: 13; d_gene: -; CDR3aa: CASSPGGVDGYTF; CDR3nt: TGTGCCAGCAGCCCCGGAGGAGTGGACGGCTACACCTTC
v_gene: TRBV7-2; j_gene: TRBJ1-6; abundance: many; len: 14; d_gene: -; CDR3aa: CASRPLRVWSPLHF; CDR3nt: TGTGCCAGCAGACCACTCCGGGTTTGGTCACCCCTCCACTTT
v_gene: TRBV28; j_gene: TRBJ1-1; abundance: -; len: 12; d_gene: -; CDR3aa: CASSFNYVEAFF; CDR3nt: TGTGCCAGCAGTTTTAATTATGTTGAAGCTTTCTTT
v_gene: TRBV7-2; j_gene: TRBJ2-3; abundance: few; len: 15; d_gene: -; CDR3aa: CASSRSDHSTDTQYF; CDR3nt: TGTGCCAGCAGCCGATCGGACCATAGCACAGATACGCAGTATTTT
v_gene: TRBV25-1; j_gene: TRBJ2-1; abundance: -; len: 15; d_gene: -; CDR3aa: CASSGSKGTVDEQFF; CDR3nt: TGTGCCAGCAGTGGTAGCAAGGGGACCGTCGATGAGCAGTTCTTC
v_gene: TRBV7-9; j_gene: TRBJ2-3; abundance: -; len: 17; d_gene: TRBD2; CDR3aa: CASSFGGRAIGTDTQYF; CDR3nt: TGTGCCAGCAGCTTCGGCGGGAGGGCCATAGGGACAGATACGCAGTATTTT
v_gene: TRBV7-2; j_gene: TRBJ2-2; abundance: few; len: 14; d_gene: -; CDR3aa: CAHAVRRNTGELFF; CDR3nt: TGTGCCCACGCCGTGCGGAGGAACACCGGGGAGCTGTTTTTT
v_gene: TRBV28; j_gene: TRBJ2-1; abundance: -; len: 13; d_gene: -; CDR3aa: CASSLGGETEQFF; CDR3nt: TGTGCCAGCAGTTTAGGAGGGGAAACTGAGCAGTTCTTC
v_gene: TRBV7-6; j_gene: TRBJ2-1; abundance: -; len: 13; d_gene: -; CDR3aa: CASSLAGDGEQFF; CDR3nt: TGTGCCAGCAGCTTAGCGGGGGATGGTGAGCAGTTCTTC
v_gene: TRBV6-8; j_gene: TRBJ2-5; abundance: -; len: 12; d_gene: -; CDR3aa: CASSAPVGTQYF; CDR3nt: TGTGCCAGCAGTGCACCCGTGGGGACCCAGTACTTC
v_gene: TRBV12-3/TRBV12-4; j_gene: TRBJ2-7; abundance: once; len: 12; d_gene: -; CDR3aa: CASSPTRSEQYF; CDR3nt: TGTGCCAGCAGTCCCACCCGGAGCGAGCAGTACTTC
v_gene: TRBV7-2; j_gene: TRBJ2-5; abundance: few; len: 16; d_gene: -; CDR3aa: CASSLTGVVREETQYF; CDR3nt: TGTGCCAGCAGCCTTACCGGGGTCGTCAGGGAAGAGACCCAGTACTTC